A selection of T cell receptor beta chains follows, all from one sample in a study of vaccination effects on CD4 cells after COVID-19. These TCRs are of unknown antigen specificity. Libraries were prepared by immunoSEQ multiplex PCR; TCRdb keeps only in-frame clonotypes and omits some of them. This sample yields 80,000 to 95,000 clones, of which over 70% are seen a single time; 0.85% to 1.3% belongs to the top ten. The material was CD4+ T cells from PBMCs cultured with HCoV-OC43 spike peptides, obtained after COVID-19 vaccination. The receptors derive from a human donor who received a COVID-19 vaccine. Both conserved end residues are part of each CDR3. Fields, in order: D gene, clone size, J gene, V gene, CDR3 length, CDR3 DNA, CDR3 protein. A D gene is named only where the DNA matches it firmly. Rows give clone size only sometimes, using once, few, many, or a class for an expanded clone.

>TRBD1|once|TRBJ1-1|TRBV6-5|13
TGTGCCACTGTAGGACAGGGGGCTACTGAAGCTTTCTTT
CATVGQGATEAFF
>.|.|TRBJ1-5|TRBV28|11
TGTGCCAGCAGTTTTTACCAGCCCCAGCATTTT
CASSFYQPQHF
>.|.|TRBJ2-5|TRBV11-1|13
TGTGCCAGCAGCTTAGGCTTCCAAGAGACCCAGTACTTC
CASSLGFQETQYF
>.|.|TRBJ2-1|TRBV21-1|13
TGTGCCAGCAGCGCGGGATTGAACAATGAGCAGTTCTTC
CASSAGLNNEQFF
>.|.|TRBJ1-5|TRBV24-1|12
TGTGCCACCAGTGATTTAGGTCAGCCCCAGCATTTT
CATSDLGQPQHF
>TRBD2|.|TRBJ2-5|TRBV7-7|13
TGTGCCAGCAGCCGGCGGGGGGGGGAGACCCAGTACTTC
CASSRRGGETQYF
>.|.|TRBJ1-4|TRBV9|15
TGTGCCAGCAGCGTGGGGCCGGCAACTAATGAAAAACTGTTTTTT
CASSVGPATNEKLFF
>.|.|TRBJ1-1|TRBV5-1|14
TGCGCCAGCAGCAAACTACAGGGAGGCACTGAAGCTTTCTTT
CASSKLQGGTEAFF
>.|.|TRBJ2-5|TRBV6-6|15
TGTGCCTGTGTCAGAGGGGGGGGTCCCCAAGAGACCCAGTACTTC
CACVRGGGPQETQYF
>.|.|TRBJ2-3|TRBV24-1|12
TGTGCCACCAGGAGGGGAACAGATACGCAGTATTTT
CATRRGTDTQYF
>.|.|TRBJ1-4|TRBV30|13
TGTGCCTGGAGTGTCGGCTTGGGGGAAAAACTGTTTTTT
CAWSVGLGEKLFF
>.|.|TRBJ1-2|TRBV29-1|11
TGCAGCGTTGATGATGGTTGGGAGCACTCCTTC
CSVDDGWEHSF
>.|.|TRBJ1-1|TRBV29-1|13
TGCAGCCATAAAAAAGAGCTGAACACTGAAGCTTTCTTT
CSHKKELNTEAFF
>.|few|TRBJ1-5|TRBV6-2/TRBV6-3|15
TGTGCCAGCAGTTTAGATGGGGGGAACAATCAGCCCCAGCATTTT
CASSLDGGNNQPQHF
>TRBD1|.|TRBJ2-5|TRBV18|14
TGTGCCAGCTCATCAACAGGGGGCTCTGAGACCCAGTACTTC
CASSSTGGSETQYF
>TRBD1|.|TRBJ1-2|TRBV3-1/TRBV3-2|15
TGTGCCAGCAGCCAAGGATGGGGACAGTCGGTAGGCTACACCTTC
CASSQGWGQSVGYTF
>.|.|TRBJ1-1|TRBV7-9|13
TGTGCCAGCAGCCGGGACCGAGAACGTGAAGCTTTCTTT
CASSRDREREAFF
>TRBD1|.|TRBJ1-2|TRBV24-1|13
TGTGCCACCAGCTGGGACAGCTGGTATGGCTACACCTTC
CATSWDSWYGYTF
>.|.|TRBJ2-5|TRBV11-2|13
TGTGCCAGCAGTGGGGGGCAGCAAGAGACCCAGTACTTC
CASSGGQQETQYF
>.|.|TRBJ1-2|TRBV2|11
TGTGCCAGCAGTGTTATATATGGCTACACCTTC
CASSVIYGYTF
>.|.|TRBJ1-5|TRBV9|15
TGTGCCAGCAGCGGAGGGGGGACGGGCAATCAGCCCCAGCATTTT
CASSGGGTGNQPQHF
>.|few|TRBJ1-6|TRBV7-8|15
TGTGCCAGCAGCCCTGACAGCTCCTATAATTCACCCCTCCACTTT
CASSPDSSYNSPLHF
>TRBD2|.|TRBJ2-2|TRBV5-4|17
TGTGCCAGCAGCTTGGTCTCCGGGGGGAGATTATCGGGGGAGCTGTTTTTT
CASSLVSGGRLSGELFF
>.|.|TRBJ1-2|TRBV24-1|13
TGTGCCACCAGTGAGGGCAGATTCTATGGCTACACCTTC
CATSEGRFYGYTF
>.|.|TRBJ1-1|TRBV6-1|14
TGTGCCAGCAGGATGACAGAGGGAGGCACTGAAGCTTTCTTT
CASRMTEGGTEAFF
>.|.|TRBJ2-1|TRBV9|16
TGTGCCAGCAGCGTAGTAGGGGGGGGGTCCTACAATGAGCAGTTCTTC
CASSVVGGGSYNEQFF
>TRBD1|once|TRBJ1-2|TRBV5-1|14
TGCGCCAGCAGCTCGGGACAGGGGGGATATGGCTACACCTTC
CASSSGQGGYGYTF
>.|.|TRBJ2-1|TRBV4-1|13
TGCGCCAGCAGCCCGCCTTTGGGAAATGAGCAGTTCTTC
CASSPPLGNEQFF
>.|few|TRBJ2-2|TRBV12-5|14
TGTGCTAGTGGTTTGGTACCCAGCACCGGGGAGCTGTTTTTT
CASGLVPSTGELFF
>.|.|TRBJ1-1|TRBV7-3|16
TGTGCCAGCAGCTTAGGCCAGGGCTTTACGAACACTGAAGCTTTCTTT
CASSLGQGFTNTEAFF
>TRBD2|.|TRBJ2-5|TRBV3-1/TRBV3-2|15
TGTGCCAGCAGCCATGTCCGGGGGGGGGCAGAGACCCAGTACTTC
CASSHVRGGAETQYF
>.|.|TRBJ2-2|TRBV5-1|15
TGCGCCAGCAGCTCTGACAGTTTAAACACCGGGGAGCTGTTTTTT
CASSSDSLNTGELFF
>.|.|TRBJ2-3|TRBV6-5|14
TGTGCCAGCAGCTCGGGTCCCAGCACAGATACGCAGTATTTT
CASSSGPSTDTQYF
>TRBD1|.|TRBJ2-5|TRBV28|14
TGTGCCAGCAGTCCTACAGGGGGAACAGAGACCCAGTACTTC
CASSPTGGTETQYF
>.|once|TRBJ2-1|TRBV5-1|17
TGCGCCAGCAGCTCATACAAAGCGGACCCCGGCCGGGGTGAGCAGTTCTTC
CASSSYKADPGRGEQFF
>.|.|TRBJ1-1|TRBV5-1|14
TGCGCCAGCAGCTTGGCTCCCAGGACAACTGAAGCTTTCTTT
CASSLAPRTTEAFF
>TRBD1|.|TRBJ1-1|TRBV3-1/TRBV3-2|15
TGTGCCAGCAGCCAAGGTTGGACAGGGAACACTGAAGCTTTCTTT
CASSQGWTGNTEAFF
>.|.|TRBJ1-1|TRBV18|14
TGTGCCACCTTTAGGGTCCTTGGTGACACTGAAGCTTTCTTT
CATFRVLGDTEAFF
>TRBD2|.|TRBJ2-3|TRBV3-1/TRBV3-2|19
TGTGCCAGCAGCTTAAGCGGGGGGGCACCCACCTCTCTCACAGATACGCAGTATTTT
CASSLSGGAPTSLTDTQYF
>.|.|TRBJ1-5|TRBV4-1|14
TGCGCCAGCAGCAAACACCACTTCAAGGAGCCCCAGCATTTT
CASSKHHFKEPQHF
>.|.|TRBJ1-5|TRBV7-2|14
TGTGCCAGCAGCTCCGACTGGGGCAATCAGCCCCAGCATTTT
CASSSDWGNQPQHF
>TRBD2|.|TRBJ2-3|TRBV7-2|15
TGTGCCAGCAGCTTATTGACTAGCGGGGCAGATACGCAGTATTTT
CASSLLTSGADTQYF
>.|.|TRBJ2-3|TRBV24-1|15
TGTGCCACCAGTAAATCCGGGACTAGCACAGATACGCAGTATTTT
CATSKSGTSTDTQYF
>.|.|TRBJ1-3|TRBV11-2|15
TGTGCCAGCAGCTCACTCCGGGGCTCTGGAAACACCATATATTTT
CASSSLRGSGNTIYF
>.|.|TRBJ2-2|TRBV18|15
TGTGCCAGCACGAGTAATACAGGGAACACCGGGGAGCTGTTTTTT
CASTSNTGNTGELFF
>.|.|TRBJ1-1|TRBV10-2|14
TGCGCCAGCAGTGGGGACCGGGGGGCCACTGAAGCTTTCTTT
CASSGDRGATEAFF
>.|.|TRBJ1-6|TRBV4-3|13
TGCGCCAGCAGCCAAGAGGTTAGATCACCCCTCCACTTT
CASSQEVRSPLHF
>.|.|TRBJ1-5|TRBV10-3|15
TGTGCCACGCGGACAGCACAAGATAGCAATCAGCCCCAGCATTTT
CATRTAQDSNQPQHF
>.|.|TRBJ2-1|TRBV30|14
TGTGCCTGGAGCGTCCCAGTATTATACAATGAGCAGTTCTTC
CAWSVPVLYNEQFF
>.|.|TRBJ2-1|TRBV5-1|13
TGCGCCAGCAGCTTGGTCGGGGACAATGAGCAGTTCTTC
CASSLVGDNEQFF
>.|.|TRBJ1-3|TRBV7-7|15
TGTGCCAGCAGTCGAAGTGCAAGCTCTGGAAACACCATATATTTT
CASSRSASSGNTIYF
>.|.|TRBJ2-3|TRBV7-2|14
TGTGCCAGCAGCTTAGGGCGGACCACAGATACGCAGTATTTT
CASSLGRTTDTQYF
>.|.|TRBJ1-6|TRBV20-1|14
TGCAGTGCTAGTGAGGGACGGGATAATTCACCCCTCCACTTT
CSASEGRDNSPLHF
>TRBD2|.|TRBJ2-2|TRBV24-1|14
TGTGCCACCAGTGGCGGGGGTAGCACCGGGGAGCTGTTTTTT
CATSGGGSTGELFF
>.|once|TRBJ2-3|TRBV13|17
TGTGCCAGCAGCTTCTTTCACGGGGGTTTAAGCACAGATACGCAGTATTTT
CASSFFHGGLSTDTQYF
>.|.|TRBJ2-5|TRBV7-7|15
TGTGCCAGCAGCTTACAACAGGGAAACCAAGAGACCCAGTACTTC
CASSLQQGNQETQYF
>.|.|TRBJ1-6|TRBV6-5|16
TGTGCCAGCAGTTCGACCTCTACGAGTGGGAATTCACCCCTCCACTTT
CASSSTSTSGNSPLHF
>.|.|TRBJ2-3|TRBV27|15
TGTGCCAGCACCCCCCGGGTTTCAGTGGCAGATACGCAGTATTTT
CASTPRVSVADTQYF